Following are 21 T cell receptor beta chains from one sample sequenced in a study of shared clonotypes between healthy human individuals. Clones were sequenced by immunoSEQ multiplex PCR, and TCRdb holds only the in-frame ones, with some missing. The sample holds roughly 2.2 million clones, around 92% seen once. Input material: naive CD4+ T cells from PBMCs. The subset: CD45RA+ positively selected. The receptors were sampled from a man between 18 and 35 years old in good health. Some clones in this sample may be carry-over from other donors' samples.

The chain has TRBV6-1 and TRBJ2-7; no definite D call. With 8 bases removed from V and 4 bases from J, the gap between germline ends came to 15 bases. The CDR3 length is 13 residues. Germline CDR1 MNHNS, CDR2 SASEGT. CDR3: CASPAGPIYEQYF. The CDR3 nucleotides read TGTGCCAGCCCTGCTGGGCCGATTTACGAGCAGTACTTC.

V and J are TRBV7-2 and TRBJ2-7; the D gene is possibly TRBD1 (5 bases). This CDR3 spans 14 amino acids. Germline CDR1 reads SGHTA; CDR2 reads FQGNSA. V was clipped by 2 bases and J by 6 bases, with 14 bases between them. The CDR3 bases are TGTGCCAGCAGCTTAACCTCAGGGTCCGGCGAGCAGTACTTC. It is translated as CASSLTSGSGEQYF.

The J gene is TRBJ2-2, the V gene TRBV7-9; 9 bases fit TRBD1. The J segment lost 3 bases and the V segment lost 3 bases, leaving 2 bases of the junction unmatched. This CDR3 comprises 15 residues. Germline CDR1 and CDR2: SEHNR and FQNEAQ (reference sequence). The CDR3 coding sequence is TGTGCCAGCAGCTTGGGGACAGGGTACACCGGGGAGCTGTTTTTT. It is translated as CASSLGTGYTGELFF. The full variable domain, rest sourced from reference TRBV7-9 and TRBJ2-2, is DTGVSQNPRHKITKRGQNVTFRCDPISEHNRLYWYRQTLGQGPEFLTYFQNEAQLEKSRLLSDRFSAERPKGSFSTLEIQRTEQGDSAMYLCASSLGTGYTGELFFGEGSRLTVL.

Regarding this clone: This CDR3 is also generated by other DNA sequences in the sample. The J gene is TRBJ2-7, the V gene TRBV6-1; 8 bases line up with TRBD1. CDR1 is MNHNS, CDR2 SASEGT, per germline. The V segment lost 6 bases and the J segment 2 bases; nucleotides outside the gene matches: 6. The CDR3 is 14 residues long. The CDR3 DNA reads as TGTGCCAGCAGCGGCCGGACAGGGACCTACGAGCAGTACTTC. Amino acid sequence: CASSGRTGTYEQYF.

This clone was observed a single time. J is TRBJ1-1 and V is TRBV29-1; D is perhaps TRBD1 (6 bases). This CDR3 has 13 residues. The germline V and J ends were trimmed by 7 bases and 0 bases, with 12 bases remaining between them. CDR1 SQVTM and CDR2 ANQGSEA come from the germline V gene. The CDR3 DNA sequence: TGCAGCGGACTCGGACAGCTGAACACTGAAGCTTTCTTT. Its protein product is CSGLGQLNTEAFF.

The sample holds a few counts of this clone. The V call is TRBV6-5, the J call TRBJ2-1, with 9 bases fitting TRBD2. The CDR3 extends over 15 amino acids. Losses at the gene ends were 4 bases for V and 4 bases for J; bases not matched to a gene: 5. In germline, CDR1 is MNHEY, CDR2 SVGAGI. CDR3 DNA sequence: TGTGCCAGCAGTTCCCGACTAGCGGCGTACAATGAGCAGTTCTTC. Its protein is CASSSRLAAYNEQFF.

CDR3 nucleotides: TGTGCCATCAGACCTTCTTTAGCGGGAGGGCCGTATCAAGAGACCCAGTACTTC. This sequence encodes CAIRPSLAGGPYQETQYF. V usage is TRBV10-3 and J usage is TRBJ2-5; TRBD2 matches at 11 bases. This CDR3 is 18 amino acids long. J lost 2 bases, V lost 6 bases, and 14 bases had no gene match. Germline V gives CDR1 ENHRY, CDR2 SYGVKD.

This rearrangement joins TRBV6-6 to TRBJ2-7; no firm D call. This CDR3 has 16 amino acids. The germline V gene has CDR1 MNHNY and CDR2 SVGAGI (reference sequence). The V gene lost 2 bases and the J gene lost 0 bases, with 14 bases spanning the gap. This chain's CDR3 is CASSYKGTATSYEQYF. In nucleotides, the CDR3 is TGTGCCAGCAGTTACAAGGGCACAGCCACCTCCTACGAGCAGTACTTC.

As DNA, the CDR3 is TGTGCCAGCAGCTTACTTGAGGCTGGGACCCAGTACTTC. It encodes CASSLLEAGTQYF. The chain carries TRBV7-3 and TRBJ2-5; D is undetermined. The germline V and J ends were trimmed by 2 bases and 7 bases, with 11 bases remaining between them. This CDR3 is 13 amino acids long. The germline gives CDR1 SGHTA, CDR2 FQGTGA.

The CDR3 DNA sequence: TGTGCCAGCAGTTTACTACAGGGGGCGCATAAACCCAATGAGCAGTTCTTC. Amino acid sequence: CASSLLQGAHKPNEQFF. J is TRBJ2-1 and V is TRBV27, with 9 bases fitting TRBD1. V lost 2 bases and J lost 6; bases outside the gene matches: 11. CDR1 and CDR2 from the germline V gene are MNHEY and SMNVEV (reference sequence). The CDR3 totals 17 residues.

The rearrangement joins TRBV18 to TRBJ2-7; 9 bases are shared with TRBD2. The CDR3 is 16 residues long. Germline CDR1 is KGHSH and CDR2 is LQKENI. Trimming cost V 0 bases and J 6 bases; bases outside gene matches: 9. The CDR3 DNA reads TGTGCCAGCTCACCACCGACTAGCGGTGGCGGGGGCGAGCAGTACTTC. Protein product: CASSPPTSGGGGEQYF.

The rearrangement uses TRBV7-2 and TRBJ2-3; D is unclear. The CDR3 runs 12 residues. Looked up from germline, CDR1 is SGHTA and CDR2 is FQGNSA. The ends were cut back, 5 bases at V and 5 bases at J, with 8 bases in the middle. CDR3 bases: TGTGCCAGCAGCCTACTTCAAGATACGCAGTATTTT. Encoded protein: CASSLLQDTQYF.

This chain joins TRBV9 and TRBJ2-1, with D uncertain. Germline CDR1 SGDLS, CDR2 YYNGEE. Trimming removed 0 bases from V and 0 bases from J, with 13 bases in between. The length of the CDR3 is 17 residues. The CDR3 region is CASSVGTGGVSYNEQFF. CDR3 coding DNA: TGTGCCAGCAGCGTAGGGACGGGTGGGGTCTCCTACAATGAGCAGTTCTTC.

The gene calls are TRBV13 and TRBJ2-1, with D possibly TRBD1 on 6 matching bases. From germline, CDR1 is PRHDT and CDR2 FYEKMQ (reference sequence). The CDR3 totals 15 residues. Trimming removed 4 bases from V and 10 bases from J, with 20 bases in between. The CDR3, as DNA: TGTGCCAGCAGCTGGGGGCGGCTCCTTCAACCCGAGCAGTTCTTC. Translating it yields CASSWGRLLQPEQFF.

V is TRBV19 and J is TRBJ1-1, with D hard to call. The CDR3 extends over 12 amino acids. Germline assignment: CDR1 LNHDA and CDR2 SQIVND (reference sequence). Trimming took 3 bases from V and 7 from J, leaving 9 bases between them. In DNA form, the CDR3 reads TGTGCCAGTAGTATGTCCGGACTTGAAGCTTTCTTT. It translates to CASSMSGLEAFF.

The chain uses TRBV30 and TRBJ2-6; D remains ambiguous. Looked up from germline, CDR1 is GTSNPN and CDR2 is SVGIG (reference sequence). The V end was cut by 4 bases, the J end by 2 bases, with 12 bases between. This CDR3 has 15 amino acids. The CDR3 is CAWTEEWAGANVLTF. The CDR3 DNA reads TGTGCCTGGACAGAGGAATGGGCTGGGGCCAACGTCCTGACTTTC.

The chain combines TRBV14 with TRBJ2-7; D gene unclear. Trimming shortened V by 8 bases and J by 2 bases, and 7 bases separated the two germline ends. CDR1 is SGHDN and CDR2 is FVKESK in the germline V gene. The CDR3 has 11 residues. CDR3 amino acids: CASGAAYEQYF. Here the CDR3 DNA reads TGTGCCAGCGGCGCCGCCTACGAGCAGTACTTC.

The J gene is TRBJ2-1, the V gene TRBV27, with 15 nucleotides matching TRBD2. The CDR3 loop spans 16 amino acids. Germline V gene sequence: CDR1 MNHEY, CDR2 SMNVEV (reference sequence). Trimming at V came to 7 bases and at J to 6 bases, leaving 7 bases not matched to a gene. CDR3 amino acids: CASNLPGLAGGNEQFF. In nucleotides, the CDR3 is TGTGCCAGCAACCTGCCGGGACTAGCGGGAGGCAATGAGCAGTTCTTC.

This clone was seen only once. The chain is built from TRBV28 and TRBJ2-3, with 11 bases identical to TRBD2. V gave up 4 bases and J gave up 7 bases; unmatched junction bases: 16. In germline, CDR1 is MDHEN, CDR2 SYDVKM. CDR3 size: 18 residues. The CDR3 protein is CASSSPGGSGRGTYTQYF. CDR3 nucleotides: TGTGCCAGCAGTTCCCCCGGGGGTAGCGGGAGGGGAACGTATACGCAGTATTTT. Full variable domain (missing parts from reference TRBV28 and TRBJ2-3): DVKVTQSSRYLVKRTGEKVFLECVQDMDHENMFWYRQDPGLGLRLIYFSYDVKMKEKGDIPEGYSVSREKKERFSLILESASTNQTSMYLCASSSPGGSGRGTYTQYFGPGTRLTVL.

This clone was observed once. The rearrangement joins TRBV6-5 to TRBJ2-5, with a weak D call TRBD2 (5 bases). The CDR3 runs 14 residues. Per the germline V gene, CDR1 is MNHEY and CDR2 is SVGAGI. V dropped 2 bases and J dropped 5 bases, with 12 bases sitting between them. CDR3 DNA: TGTGCCAGCAGTTACGACGCGGGCCGGGAGACCCAGTACTTC. Amino acid sequence: CASSYDAGRETQYF.

The gene calls are TRBV10-3 and TRBJ2-2; D gene uncertain. The germline CDR1 and CDR2 sequences are ENHRY and SYGVKD. The V gene lost 0 bases and the J gene lost 1 base, with 6 bases spanning the gap. This CDR3 contains 15 residues. The CDR3 sequence is CAISESPGNTGELFF. CDR3 in DNA: TGTGCCATCAGTGAGTCTCCGGGGAACACCGGGGAGCTGTTTTTT.